A selection of T cell receptor beta chains follows, all from one sample in a study of spatial heterogeneity in lung cancer. TCRdb reprocessed the 5' RACE reads with MiXCR, giving one entry per CDR3 protein. The sample yields about 25,000 distinct CDR3 sequences, 6.9% seen once. The source material was PBMCs, sampled at surgery. All receptors derive from a male donor with early-stage non-small cell lung cancer. Each CDR3 is given without its conserved first and last residue. A D gene is named only where the DNA matches it firmly.

V,D,CDR3
TRBV24-1,.,ATPTQGSTEAF
TRBV30,.,AWARISSYNEQF
TRBV3-1,.,ASSQTLTGSGGYT
TRBV5-1,.,ASSLDGSVETQY
TRBV4-2,.,ASSRLMTDSGNTIY
TRBV5-1,.,ASSWTARDNEQF
TRBV10-3,.,AISLRNDGGYEQY
TRBV28,.,ASTGEDTQY
TRBV25-1,TRBD2,ATSWGSGRGGQY
TRBV18,.,ASSPFTDQPQH
TRBV5-1,.,ASSFTPQGNPYEQY
TRBV7-6,TRBD1,ASSLQQGTYGYT
TRBV6-6,.,ASSSPPGLLAKNIQY
TRBV20-1,TRBD2,SAWTSGMQTDTQY
TRBV5-1,.,ASRLQGRSEKLF
TRBV20-1,.,SARGPHRSYNEQF